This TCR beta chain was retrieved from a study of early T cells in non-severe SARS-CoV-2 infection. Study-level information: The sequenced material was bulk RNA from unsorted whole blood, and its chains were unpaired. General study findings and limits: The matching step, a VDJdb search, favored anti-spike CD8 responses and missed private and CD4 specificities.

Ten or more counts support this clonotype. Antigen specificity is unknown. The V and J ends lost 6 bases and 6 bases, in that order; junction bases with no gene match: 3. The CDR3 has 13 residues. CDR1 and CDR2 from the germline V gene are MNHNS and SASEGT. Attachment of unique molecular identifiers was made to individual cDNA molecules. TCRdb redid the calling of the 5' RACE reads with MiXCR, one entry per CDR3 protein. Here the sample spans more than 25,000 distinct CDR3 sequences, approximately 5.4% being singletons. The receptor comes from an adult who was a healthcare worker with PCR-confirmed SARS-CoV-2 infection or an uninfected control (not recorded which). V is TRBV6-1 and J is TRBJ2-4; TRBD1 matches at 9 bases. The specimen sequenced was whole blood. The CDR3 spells CASRRDRANIQYF. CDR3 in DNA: TGTGCCAGCAGGAGGGACAGGGCAAACATTCAGTACTTC.